This T cell receptor beta chain was captured by sequencing in a study of CD8 T cells in ankylosing spondylitis. Whole-study results and caveats: Matched ankylosing spondylitis synovial fluid reportedly showed significant enrichment of disease-linked clones. Reactive arthritis synovial fluid and blood were previously reported to contain some motif variants. Within peripheral blood, clones linked to disease were CD8+ and relatively rare. A motif in TCR beta, a set of 8 or 9 highly homologous variants, appeared characteristic of ankylosing spondylitis blood.

The CDR3 has 15 residues. CDR1 is DFQATT and CDR2 is SNEGSKA in the germline V gene (reference sequence). Trimming took 6 bases from V and 7 from J; bases not matched to a gene: 11. Scientists made TCR beta libraries using quantitative 5'-RACE with molecular barcodes. One entry per CDR3 protein results from TCRdb running MiXCR on the 5' RACE reads. The table lists around 770,000 distinct CDR3 sequences, roughly 19% of them singletons. Concerning this clonotype itself: The antigen remains undetermined.

The chain couples TRBV20-1 to TRBJ2-1; 11 bases fit TRBD2. Input material: blood, either unsorted or a sorted T cell fraction (not recorded which). This clonotype was obtained from a male donor with ankylosing spondylitis. DNA for the CDR3: TGCAGTGCGGCGGCGAATAGCGGGAGGGGGAATGAGCAGTTCTTC. Its translation is CSAAANSGRGNEQFF.